This entry concerns a single T cell receptor beta chain. The authors reverse transcribed about 0.5 to 1 ug RNA with random hexamers. An immunoSEQ multiplex PCR generated amplified TCR beta CDR3 products spanning 54 Vbeta and 13 Jbeta. From the immunoSEQ multiplex PCR reads, TCRdb called clonotypes with MiXCR, one entry per CDR3 protein. The sample yields about 240,000 distinct CDR3 sequences, about 96% seen once. Bulk CD8+ and CD4+ cells came from magnetic negative isolation; CD8+ TEMRA by FACS. The CDR3 contains 18 residues. Germline assignment: CDR1 MDHEN and CDR2 SYDVKM. Unmatched junction bases numbered 12, after V lost 7 bases and J lost 3 bases. The entry originates in a study of CD8 T cells in Susac syndrome.

This clonotype was obtained from a human donor with Susac syndrome. V is TRBV28 and J is TRBJ2-6, with TRBD1 identical over 10 bases. Sequencing used CD4+ T cells from PBMCs. The CDR3 DNA reads as TGTGCCAGCATCCGGGACAGGGGCCGGTTTGGTGGGGCCAACGTCCTGACTTTC. Translation: CASIRDRGRFGGANVLTF.